Following are 10 T cell receptor beta chains from one sample sequenced in a study of CD8 T cells in Susac syndrome. The RNA input was about 0.5 to 1 ug, and it was reverse transcribed with random hexamers. From the immunoSEQ multiplex PCR reads, TCRdb called clonotypes with MiXCR, one entry per CDR3 protein. Of roughly 220,000 distinct CDR3 sequences listed, 94% are singletons. Sequencing was performed on CD4+ T cells from PBMCs. All receptors come from a human donor with Susac syndrome.

The chain links TRBV5-1 to TRBJ2-4; 9 bases match TRBD2. The germline gives CDR1 SGHRS, CDR2 YFSETQ. The CDR3 covers 16 residues. Trimming took 4 bases from V and 7 from J; bases not matched to a gene: 12. This CDR3 is CASSQNLVSGGNIQYF. For the CDR3, the DNA is TGCGCCAGCAGCCAGAACCTGGTTAGCGGGGGCAACATTCAGTACTTC.

The chain is built from TRBV7-2 and TRBJ2-5; D possibly corresponds to TRBD2 (5 bases). The CDR3 loop spans 15 amino acids. V lost 1 base and J 5 bases, leaving 14 bases between the germline ends. Germline V lookup: CDR1 SGHTA, CDR2 FQGNSA. The CDR3 nucleotides read TGTGCCAGCAGCTTAGGGGAGAGGGCGCTGGAGACCCAGTACTTC. This gives the protein CASSLGERALETQYF.

This sequence joins TRBV5-1 and TRBJ2-1; D may be TRBD1 (6 bases). Germline V gene lookup returns CDR1 SGHRS and CDR2 YFSETQ. V was pared by 1 base and J by 3 bases, with 14 bases between. The CDR3 has 16 residues. The chain's CDR3 is CASSLLGGTNYNEQFF. In nucleotides, the CDR3 is TGCGCCAGCAGCTTGTTGGGTGGGACAAACTACAATGAGCAGTTCTTC.

The CDR3 region is CASSATGQGQFF. In DNA, the CDR3 is TGTGCCAGTAGTGCGACGGGACAGGGGCAGTTCTTC. The chain carries TRBV19 and TRBJ2-1; 9 nucleotides agree with TRBD1. The J segment lost 12 bases and the V segment lost 5 bases, leaving 5 bases of the junction unmatched. CDR3 length: 12 residues. Germline values: CDR1 LNHDA, CDR2 SQIVND (reference sequence).

This sequence joins TRBV7-2 and TRBJ2-5; D not certain. The CDR3 covers 14 residues. Germline V gene sequence: CDR1 SGHTA, CDR2 FQGNSA. Trimming cost V 5 bases and J 1 base, with 11 bases left between them. The CDR3 reads CASSISSPQETQYF. CDR3 sequence (DNA): TGTGCCAGCAGCATTAGTAGTCCCCAAGAGACCCAGTACTTC.

J is TRBJ1-2 and V is TRBV4-3, with D maybe TRBD1 (6 bases). This CDR3 spans 16 amino acids. CDR1 and CDR2 from the germline V gene are LGHNA and YSLEER. V was cut by 4 bases and J by 0 bases, with 15 bases left in between. The CDR3 DNA reads as TGCGCCAGCAGCCGGACCACAGGGCCAACTAACTATGGCTACACCTTC. Amino acids: CASSRTTGPTNYGYTF.

The chain recombines TRBV4-2 with TRBJ2-7, with D possibly TRBD2 on 7 matching bases. V was shortened by 4 bases and J by 3 bases, with 13 bases between the two germline ends. CDR3 length: 14 residues. Germline V gives CDR1 LGHNA, CDR2 YNFKEQ. Written as DNA, the CDR3 is TGTGCCAGCAGCCGGGGCGGGGGCCTCTACGAGCAGTACTTC. This codes for CASSRGGGLYEQYF.

The V gene is TRBV4-3, the J gene TRBJ1-1, with a weak D call TRBD1 (5 bases). V was trimmed by 1 base and J by 7 bases, leaving 10 bases between them. Germline lookup yields CDR1 LGHNA and CDR2 YSLEER. This CDR3 region has 13 residues. CDR3 nucleotides: TGCGCCAGCAGCCAAGGGGACGGCGGTGAAGCTTTCTTT. It yields the protein CASSQGDGGEAFF.

This chain connects TRBV7-3 to TRBJ2-6; D gene uncertain. Trimming stripped 5 bases from V and 3 bases from J, with 11 bases between. Germline V gene lookup returns CDR1 SGHTA and CDR2 FQGTGA. The CDR3 has 15 amino acids. The CDR3 spells CASSPTTLGANVLTF. The DNA of the CDR3 is TGTGCCAGCAGCCCTACTACACTTGGGGCCAACGTCCTGACTTTC. The full variable domain, its missing parts supplied by reference TRBV7-3 and TRBJ2-6, is GAGVSQTPSNKVTEKGKYVELRCDPISGHTALYWYRQSLGQGPEFLIYFQGTGAADDSGLPNDRFFAVRPEGSVSTLKIQRTERGDSAVYLCASSPTTLGANVLTFGAGSRLTVL.

The rearrangement uses TRBV20-1 and TRBJ2-7; TRBD1 matches 8 bases. The V gene end was trimmed by 6 bases and the J gene end by 5 bases; junction bases not matched to a gene: 15. The length of the CDR3 is 15 residues. Germline values: CDR1 DFQATT, CDR2 SNEGSKA (reference sequence). For the CDR3, the DNA is TGCAGTGCCAGGTTCGGACAGGGACCTGCTAACGAGCAGTACTTC. This translates into CSARFGQGPANEQYF.